This T cell receptor beta chain was sequenced in a study of regulatory T cells in long-lasting Graves disease. About the study: Over 5 years of antithyroid drugs plus positive TSH receptor antibodies defined persistent Graves' disease. General study findings and limits: Compared with new cases, persistent Graves' patients showed reduced TCR diversity. Persistent disease was characterized by preferential usage of TRBV28, TRBJ1-2 and TRBJ2-5.

This CDR3 is built from 11 residues. Per germline, CDR1 ENHRY and CDR2 SYGVKD. Trimming stripped 5 bases from V and 7 bases from J, with 9 bases between. Noted time point: persistent/refractory GD, antithyroid drugs over 5 years with positive TRAb. Making the TCR library involved RNA that had been extracted from PBMCs. Researchers made TCR beta libraries by using iRepertoire HTBI primers and running Arm-PCR on CDR3 regions. Authors' methods: Samples jointly harbored fewer than 65 TRBV and over 13 TRBJ segments. TCRdb recomputed calls from the multiplex PCR reads with MiXCR, one row per CDR3 protein. These V and J calls rely on TCRdb rather than the paper's analysis. Of around 510,000 distinct CDR3 sequences in the sample, less than 25% were seen once. This clonotype was counted at least ten times. The antigen is not known.

This chain links TRBV10-3 with TRBJ2-7; D not certain. This material consisted of peripheral blood mononuclear cells (PBMCs), taken when the disease was refractory, from a patient treated with antithyroid drugs. The receptor was derived from a female donor with Graves disease. This CDR3 is CAISPKYEQYF. The CDR3 DNA reads as TGTGCCATCAGTCCTAAGTATGAGCAGTACTTC.